This TCR beta chain was sequenced in a study of monozygotic twins with inflammatory bowel disease. TCRdb processed the 5' RACE reads again and assigns one entry to each CDR3 protein, with no DNA. This sample's table has over 110,000 distinct CDR3 sequences. CDR3 length: 16 amino acids. CDR1 is SGHRS and CDR2 is YFSETQ in the germline V gene. Source material: blood. This TCR came from a human donor with ulcerative colitis or Crohn's disease, or a healthy co-twin of an affected twin (not recorded which). The rearrangement joins TRBV5-1 to TRBJ2-1; TCRdb calls TRBD1, which cannot be checked without DNA. Here the CDR3 reads CASSLRGQGIYNEQFF.